A single sample is the source of the 24 T cell receptor beta chains below, sequenced in a study of Ad26.COV2.S vaccination and SARS-CoV-2 variants. Treatment indicated: roughly 19 received Ad26.COV2.S at low or high dose, single or two shots; five or six received placebo; per-sample allocation not given. The samples date from day 63 after the first vaccine or placebo injection. The method was immunoSEQ multiplex PCR; TCRdb's version includes in-frame clones alone and lacks a portion of them. The table lists 350,000 to 550,000 clones, approximately 92% of them singletons. Sequenced here: peripheral blood, sampled in a trial of Ad26.COV2.S vaccine versus placebo. These receptor sequences come from a person between 18 and 60 years old who received the Ad26.COV2.S COVID-19 vaccine or a placebo.

The CDR3 loop is CATYLYGYTF. As DNA, the CDR3 is TGTGCCACCTACCTCTATGGCTACACCTTC. The chain couples TRBV10-3 to TRBJ1-2; D unresolved. Deletions cut 10 bases from V and 4 bases from J, with 7 bases between. CDR3 length: 10 amino acids. Germline CDR1 and CDR2: ENHRY and SYGVKD.

Concerning this clone itself: The junction departs from germline at one end; a sequencing error may be responsible. The V call is TRBV6-1, the J call TRBJ1-3; D not certain. Germline lookup yields CDR1 MNHNS and CDR2 SASEGT. The CDR3 has 18 residues. The CDR3: CASSEMIWKRFSGSTIYF. The CDR3 coding sequence is TGTGCCAGCAGTGAAATGATATGGAAGCGATTCTCTGGAAGCACCATATATTTT.

This chain joins TRBV18 and TRBJ2-7; D ambiguous. CDR1 KGHSH and CDR2 LQKENI come from the germline V gene. The CDR3 contains 16 residues. Trimming took 2 bases from V and 1 from J, leaving 15 bases between them. CDR3 sequence reads: CASSPGIGNPSYEQYF. The CDR3 DNA sequence: TGTGCCAGCTCACCAGGAATAGGGAACCCGTCCTACGAGCAGTACTTC.

The chain links TRBV7-2 to TRBJ2-3; no reliable D call. Trimming shortened V by 1 base and J by 1 base, and 9 bases separated the two germline ends. The CDR3 loop spans 15 amino acids. Germline assignment: CDR1 SGHTA and CDR2 FQGNSA. The chain's CDR3 is CASSLGSWGTDTQYF. The CDR3 DNA reads TGTGCCAGCAGCTTAGGTTCCTGGGGCACAGATACGCAGTATTTT.

The chain links TRBV9 to TRBJ2-5, with no clear D. The ends were cut back, 0 bases at V and 3 bases at J, with 3 bases in the middle. This CDR3 comprises 12 residues. The V gene's germline CDR1 is SGDLS and CDR2 YYNGEE. The CDR3 sequence: CASSVGEETQYF. CDR3 sequence (DNA): TGTGCCAGCAGCGTAGGCGAAGAGACCCAGTACTTC.

The V call is TRBV18, the J call TRBJ2-7; TRBD2 is a possible D gene (5 bases). The CDR3 consists of 17 residues. Germline CDR1 reads KGHSH; CDR2 reads LQKENI. Trimming removed 4 bases at V and 3 bases at J, with 22 bases between. The CDR3 DNA reads as TGTGCCAGCTCACTGGCCACGCGAGGGCTCCTCCGCTACGAGCAGTACTTC. Protein: CASSLATRGLLRYEQYF.

This sequence joins TRBV7-9 and TRBJ2-1; D gene ambiguous. The CDR3 covers 12 residues. The germline CDR1 and CDR2 sequences are SEHNR and FQNEAQ (reference sequence). Trimming took 5 bases from V and 5 from J, leaving 7 bases between them. CDR3 coding DNA: TGTGCCAGCAGCCAATGGGACAATGAGCAGTTCTTC. Its translation is CASSQWDNEQFF. Variable domain in full (rest from reference TRBV7-9 and TRBJ2-1): DTGVSQNPRHKITKRGQNVTFRCDPISEHNRLYWYRQTLGQGPEFLTYFQNEAQLEKSRLLSDRFSAERPKGSFSTLEIQRTEQGDSAMYLCASSQWDNEQFFGPGTRLTVL.

This clone has only a few counts. The CDR3 DNA reads as TGTGCCAGCTCACCGGGACTAACCCTCACCGGGGAGACCCAGTACTTC. As protein: CASSPGLTLTGETQYF. The chain recombines TRBV18 with TRBJ2-5; TRBD2 matches at 7 bases. The germline gives CDR1 KGHSH, CDR2 LQKENI. Trimming at V came to 3 bases and at J to 5 bases, leaving 12 bases not matched to a gene. CDR3 size: 16 residues. Full variable domain (rest looked up from reference TRBV18 and TRBJ2-5): NAGVMQNPRHLVRRRGQEARLRCSPMKGHSHVYWYRQLPEEGLKFMVYLQKENIIDESGMPKERFSAEFPKEGPSILRIQQVVRGDSAAYFCASSPGLTLTGETQYFGPGTRLLVL.

This chain connects TRBV6-6 to TRBJ1-1; unclear D gene. Trimming left V 6 bases short and J 1 base short, with 15 bases between. Germline V lookup: CDR1 MNHNY, CDR2 SVGAGI (reference sequence). The CDR3 is 15 amino acids. This chain's CDR3 is CASREGHLGNTEAFF. The CDR3 nucleotides read TGTGCCAGCAGGGAAGGGCACTTAGGGAACACTGAAGCTTTCTTT.

This rearrangement joins TRBV3-1 (or the pseudogene TRBV3-2) to TRBJ2-2, with 8 bases lining up with TRBD2. CDR1 and CDR2 (germline): LGHDT, YNNKEL (reference sequence). The CDR3 runs 15 residues. V lost 1 base, J lost 8 bases, and 6 bases stayed unmatched. CDR3 region: CASSQVDLAGGELFF. The CDR3 region has the DNA TGTGCCAGCAGCCAAGTGGATCTAGCGGGTGGGGAGCTGTTTTTT.

The V gene is TRBV28, the J gene TRBJ1-2; D unclear. The CDR3 consists of 12 residues. Germline V gives CDR1 MDHEN, CDR2 SYDVKM. Trimming took 2 bases from V and 5 from J, leaving 6 bases between them. DNA of the CDR3: TGTGCCAGCAGTTTAACGGGGTATGGCTACACCTTC. Amino acids: CASSLTGYGYTF.

The CDR3 nucleotides are TGCGCCAGCAGCCAACGGCAGATAACAGATACGCAGTATTTT. Protein: CASSQRQITDTQYF. This chain links TRBV4-3 with TRBJ2-3, with unresolved D. CDR3 length equals 14 residues. Germline loops: CDR1 LGHNA, CDR2 YSLEER. V was cut by 2 bases and J by 3 bases, with 9 bases left in between.

The J gene is TRBJ2-3, the V gene TRBV24-1; the D is unclear. Germline CDR1 is KGHDR and CDR2 is SFDVKD. The CDR3 has 13 amino acids. Trimming stripped 5 bases from V and 6 bases from J, with 11 bases between. The CDR3 nucleotides read TGTGCCACCAGTGGGTTTCCCAGGGATACGCAGTATTTT. This codes for CATSGFPRDTQYF.

The rearrangement joins TRBV24-1 to TRBJ1-2; possible D gene TRBD1, 6 bases. CDR3 size: 15 residues. From germline, CDR1 is KGHDR and CDR2 SFDVKD. The V gene lost 3 bases and the J gene lost 6 bases, with 16 bases spanning the gap. The CDR3 region is CATSDPMDSLHGYTF. The CDR3 DNA reads TGTGCCACCAGTGATCCAATGGACAGCCTTCATGGCTACACCTTC.

This chain uses TRBV5-1 with TRBJ1-2; 7 nucleotides align to TRBD1. This CDR3 has 14 residues. Losses at the gene ends were 4 bases for V and 5 bases for J; bases not matched to a gene: 8. Germline V gives CDR1 SGHRS, CDR2 YFSETQ. The CDR3 spells CASSVRQGGYGYTF. The CDR3 DNA is TGCGCCAGCAGCGTCCGACAGGGAGGTTATGGCTACACCTTC.

This sequence joins TRBV5-5 and TRBJ2-5; D is unclear. The ends were cut back, 2 bases at V and 5 bases at J, with 13 bases in the middle. Germline V gene sequence: CDR1 SGHKS, CDR2 YYEKEE (reference sequence). This CDR3 is built from 14 residues. CDR3 in amino acids: CASSFLLVVETQYF. The CDR3 DNA is TGTGCCAGCAGCTTTCTGTTGGTTGTGGAGACCCAGTACTTC.

The chain carries TRBV4-2 and TRBJ2-3; a weak D match, TRBD2 (5 bases). This CDR3 has 16 residues. CDR1 LGHNA and CDR2 YNFKEQ come from the germline V gene. Trimming took 0 bases from V and 2 from J, leaving 12 bases between them. CDR3 sequence (DNA): TGTGCCAGCAGCCAAGATCTGGCGGGTCCCACAGATACGCAGTATTTT. Protein: CASSQDLAGPTDTQYF.

The chain combines TRBV7-2 with TRBJ1-1; D gene unclear. V lost 1 base and J lost 1, with 7 bases in between. From germline, CDR1 is SGHTA and CDR2 FQGNSA. This CDR3 is built from 14 residues. The CDR3 sequence: CASSLVSSNTEAFF. CDR3 DNA: TGTGCCAGCAGCTTAGTCTCCTCGAACACTGAAGCTTTCTTT.

This sequence joins TRBV6-5 and TRBJ2-7; D is ambiguous. The CDR3 sequence is 14 residues long. The V end was cut by 0 bases, the J end by 5 bases, with 11 bases between. Per the germline V gene, CDR1 is MNHEY and CDR2 is SVGAGI. The CDR3, as DNA: TGTGCCAGCAGTTACTCCGGACCCCGTAACGAGCAGTACTTC. Its translation: CASSYSGPRNEQYF.

The chain links TRBV11-2 to TRBJ2-5; a weak D match, TRBD2 (6 bases). CDR3 length: 13 residues. Germline loops: CDR1 SGHAT, CDR2 FQNNGV. V was cut by 2 bases and J by 8 bases, with 12 bases left in between. CDR3 coding DNA: TGTGCCAGCAGCTTAACTAGCCTGGCTACCCAGTACTTC. It specifies CASSLTSLATQYF.

CDR3 loop: CASARTELYGYTF. The CDR3 DNA is TGTGCCAGCGCACGGACAGAGCTTTATGGCTACACCTTC. The rearrangement joins TRBV2 to TRBJ1-2; possible D gene TRBD1, 6 bases. CDR3 length: 13 residues. Germline V lookup: CDR1 SNHLY, CDR2 FYNNEI. V shed 8 bases and J shed 5 bases, with 15 bases lying between them. Full variable domain (rest looked up from reference TRBV2 and TRBJ1-2): EPEVTQTPSHQVTQMGQEVILRCVPISNHLYFYWYRQILGQKVEFLVSFYNNEISEKSEIFDDQFSVERPDGSNFTLKIRSTKLEDSAMYFCASARTELYGYTFGSGTRLTVV.

This clone was seen a single time. The V gene is TRBV7-3, the J gene TRBJ2-2; 10 bases agree with TRBD2. Trimming took 3 bases from V and 4 from J; bases not matched to a gene: 5. This CDR3 spans 16 amino acids. The germline V gene has CDR1 SGHTA and CDR2 FQGTGA. CDR3 in DNA: TGTGCCAGCAGCTTTACTAGCGGGGAGGGCACCGGGGAGCTGTTTTTT. Residues: CASSFTSGEGTGELFF.

The CDR3 region has the DNA TGTGCCAGCAGTCACTACATCAACACTGAAGCTTTCTTT. This sequence encodes CASSHYINTEAFF. The chain links TRBV6-5 to TRBJ1-1, with D unclear. CDR1 and CDR2 (germline): MNHEY, SVGAGI. The V gene lost 5 bases and the J gene lost 2 bases, with 9 bases spanning the gap. CDR3 length equals 13 residues.

In regard to this clone: Other DNA variants within this sample encode the same CDR3. The chain uses TRBV12-3 or TRBV12-4 and TRBJ1-2, with D unclear. The germline V and J ends were trimmed by 3 bases and 4 bases, with 6 bases remaining between them. The CDR3 sequence is 12 residues long. The CDR3 protein is CASSLSSYGYTF. CDR3 DNA: TGTGCCAGCAGTTTGTCAAGCTATGGCTACACCTTC.